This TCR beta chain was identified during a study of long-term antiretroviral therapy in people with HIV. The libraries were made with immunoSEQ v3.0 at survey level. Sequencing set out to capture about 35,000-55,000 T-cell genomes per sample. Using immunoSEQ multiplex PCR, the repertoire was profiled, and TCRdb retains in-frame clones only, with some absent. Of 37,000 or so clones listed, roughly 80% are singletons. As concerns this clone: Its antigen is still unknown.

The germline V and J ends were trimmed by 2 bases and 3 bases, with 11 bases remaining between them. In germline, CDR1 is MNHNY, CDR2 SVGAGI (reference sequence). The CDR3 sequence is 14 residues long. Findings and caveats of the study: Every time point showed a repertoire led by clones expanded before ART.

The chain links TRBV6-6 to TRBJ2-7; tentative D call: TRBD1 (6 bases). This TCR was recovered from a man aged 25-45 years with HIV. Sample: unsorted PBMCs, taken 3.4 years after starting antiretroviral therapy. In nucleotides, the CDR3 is TGTGCCAGCAGTTACGTTGGGGGCCTCTACGAGCAGTACTTC. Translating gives CASSYVGGLYEQYF.